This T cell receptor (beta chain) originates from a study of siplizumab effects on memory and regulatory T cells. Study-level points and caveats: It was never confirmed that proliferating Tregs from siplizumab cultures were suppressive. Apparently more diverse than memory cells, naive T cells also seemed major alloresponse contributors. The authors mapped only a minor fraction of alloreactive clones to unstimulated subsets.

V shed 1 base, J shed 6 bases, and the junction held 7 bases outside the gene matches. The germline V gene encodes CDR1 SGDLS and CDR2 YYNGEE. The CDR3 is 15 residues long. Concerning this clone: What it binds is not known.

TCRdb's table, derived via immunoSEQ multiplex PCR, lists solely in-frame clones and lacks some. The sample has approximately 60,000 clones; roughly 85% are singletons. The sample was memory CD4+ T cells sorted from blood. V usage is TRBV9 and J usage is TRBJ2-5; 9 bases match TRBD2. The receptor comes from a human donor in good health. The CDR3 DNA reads TGTGCCAGCAGCGTACTGCTAGCGGGGTCAAAGACCCAGTACTTC. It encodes CASSVLLAGSKTQYF.